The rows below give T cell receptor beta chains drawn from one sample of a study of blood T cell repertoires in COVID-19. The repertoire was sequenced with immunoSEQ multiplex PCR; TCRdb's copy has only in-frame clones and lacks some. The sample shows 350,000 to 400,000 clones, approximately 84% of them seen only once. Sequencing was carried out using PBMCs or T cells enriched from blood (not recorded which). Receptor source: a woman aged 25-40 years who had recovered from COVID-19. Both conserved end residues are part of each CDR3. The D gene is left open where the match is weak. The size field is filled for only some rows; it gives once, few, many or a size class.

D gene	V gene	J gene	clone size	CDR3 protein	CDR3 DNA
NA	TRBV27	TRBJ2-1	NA	CASSVAEPYNEQFF	TGTGCCAGCAGTGTGGCGGAACCCTACAATGAGCAGTTCTTC
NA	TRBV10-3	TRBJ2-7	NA	CAGQAGASYEQYF	TGTGCAGGCCAGGCAGGGGCGAGCTACGAGCAGTACTTC
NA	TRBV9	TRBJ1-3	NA	CASSVGEVTGSGNTIYF	TGTGCCAGCAGCGTAGGAGAGGTTACGGGCTCGGGGAACACCATATATTTT
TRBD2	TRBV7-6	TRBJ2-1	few	CASSQRERGSSYNEQFF	TGTGCCAGCAGCCAAAGAGAGCGGGGGAGCTCCTACAATGAGCAGTTCTTC
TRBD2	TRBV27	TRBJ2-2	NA	CASNPTSGGVRELFF	TGTGCCAGCAACCCTACTAGCGGGGGGGTCCGGGAGCTGTTTTTT
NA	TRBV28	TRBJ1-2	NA	CASSKRGIGGYTF	TGTGCCAGCTCTAAACGGGGGATTGGTGGCTACACCTTC
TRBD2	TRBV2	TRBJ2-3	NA	CASSAMTSGGPSQYF	TGTGCCAGCAGTGCGATGACTAGCGGGGGGCCGTCGCAGTATTTT
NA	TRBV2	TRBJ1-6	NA	CASRAGSWGSPLHF	TGTGCCAGCAGGGCGGGGAGCTGGGGCTCACCCCTCCACTTT
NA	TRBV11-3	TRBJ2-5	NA	CASSLGQNQETQYF	TGTGCCAGCAGCTTAGGGCAGAATCAAGAGACCCAGTACTTC
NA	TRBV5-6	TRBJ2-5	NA	CASSSTQRETQYF	TGTGCCAGCAGCTCGACCCAGCGGGAGACCCAGTACTTC
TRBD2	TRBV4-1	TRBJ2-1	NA	CASSTLAGGPGNEQFF	TGCGCCAGCAGCACGTTAGCGGGAGGGCCAGGCAATGAGCAGTTCTTC
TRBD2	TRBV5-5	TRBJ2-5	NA	CASSHWPSGGQETQYF	TGTGCCAGCAGCCACTGGCCTAGCGGGGGTCAAGAGACCCAGTACTTC
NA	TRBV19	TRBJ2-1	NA	CASSYLLSSYNEQFF	TGTGCCAGTAGTTACCTTCTGAGCTCCTACAATGAGCAGTTCTTC
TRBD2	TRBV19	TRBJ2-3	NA	CASRRGVTDTQYF	TGTGCCAGTAGACGGGGGGTCACAGATACGCAGTATTTT
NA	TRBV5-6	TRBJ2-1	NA	CASSDPGLNEQFF	TGTGCCAGCAGCGACCCGGGACTTAATGAGCAGTTCTTC
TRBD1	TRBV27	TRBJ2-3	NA	CASSRGQGPDTQYF	TGTGCCAGCAGTAGAGGACAGGGCCCAGATACGCAGTATTTT
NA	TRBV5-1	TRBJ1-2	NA	CASSLDRDGYTF	TGCGCCAGCAGCTTGGATCGGGATGGCTACACCTTC
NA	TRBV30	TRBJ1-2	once	CAWTRQARNYGYTF	TGTGCTTGGACAAGACAGGCTCGCAACTATGGCTACACCTTC
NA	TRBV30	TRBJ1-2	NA	CAWTPGHNYGYTF	TGTGCCTGGACCCCGGGACATAACTATGGCTACACCTTC
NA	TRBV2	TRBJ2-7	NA	CASSAGYQVEQYF	TGTGCCAGCAGTGCTGGTTACCAGGTCGAGCAGTACTTC
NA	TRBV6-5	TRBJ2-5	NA	CASSYWEETQYF	TGTGCCAGCAGCTACTGGGAGGAGACCCAGTACTTC
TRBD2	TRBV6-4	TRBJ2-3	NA	CASTDRGGTDTQYF	TGTGCCAGCACCGACCGGGGGGGCACAGATACGCAGTATTTT
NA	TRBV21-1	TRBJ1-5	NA	CASSRRLGQGLSQPQHF	TGTGCCAGCAGCCGCCGTTTGGGACAGGGGCTCAGTCAGCCCCAGCATTTT